The clone carrying this T cell receptor beta chain appeared many times. Its antigen is unidentified. Synthesis of cDNA was carried out by template-switch 5'RACE. The reaction used 10-nucleotide random UMIs. Sequencing runs each yielded over 190 million TCR-beta sequences from 15-18 subjects. TCRdb re-called the 5' RACE reads with MiXCR, one entry per CDR3 protein. Counted here are about 70,000 distinct CDR3 sequences, around 3% occurring once; the ten biggest clones make up 4.5% to 6.5%. The data derive from a study of neurological immune-mediated disorders. Study results and limitations: None of the CDR3 amino acid sequences found in expanded clones was shared across subjects. This suggests that the TCR-beta repertoires were private in all groups.

The germline gives CDR1 MDHEN, CDR2 SYDVKM. The V gene lost 5 bases and the J gene lost 8 bases, with 12 bases spanning the gap. The CDR3 extends over 12 amino acids. Sequences were obtained from PBMCs. V and J are TRBV28 and TRBJ1-2; D is uncertain. The clonotype originates from a woman aged 45 to 65 with multiple sclerosis. CDR3 coding DNA: TGTGCCAGCAGTACGGGTCCCCGGGGCTACACCTTC. It specifies CASSTGPRGYTF.